The 21 T cell receptor beta chains in this list originate from one sample, sequenced in a study of response to subunit inactivated influenza vaccine. TCRdb ran MiXCR on the RT-PCR reads and lists one entry per CDR3 protein. Of roughly 620,000 distinct CDR3 sequences in the sample, approximately 10% were seen once. This sample was shared with a second study, whose subject was T cells expressing NK-cell markers. Turning to that study: Synthesis of TCR beta cDNA relied on 5'RACE template switching carrying UMIs.

The specimen was PBMCs from blood, collected on the day of vaccination. These receptors came from a man between 45 and 60 years old who received an inactivated influenza vaccine.

This clonotype was counted only a few times. This chain joins TRBV2 and TRBJ2-1; 8 nucleotides match TRBD2. The CDR3 runs 15 residues. The V segment lost 5 bases and the J segment 9 bases; nucleotides outside the gene matches: 12. Germline V gene data show CDR1 as SNHLY and CDR2 as FYNNEI. CDR3 DNA sequence: TGTGCCAGCAGTAGGGAATATAGCGGGGTGGGTGAGCAGTTCTTC. It codes for CASSREYSGVGEQFF.

This clonotype has more than one count but fewer than ten. V and J are TRBV10-3 and TRBJ1-5, with D unclear. The CDR3 has 13 amino acids. Germline CDR1 ENHRY, CDR2 SYGVKD. Trimming removed 2 bases from V and 0 bases from J, with 2 bases in between. The CDR3 DNA reads TGTGCCATCAGTGAGGCTAGCAATCAGCCCCAGCATTTT. It yields the protein CAISEASNQPQHF.

In its sample, this clonotype was seen many times. The V gene is TRBV12-3 or TRBV12-4, the J gene TRBJ1-6; 7 bases are a match to TRBD1. The junction had 5 bases not matched to a gene; V was cut back by 6 bases and J by 9 bases. The CDR3 contains 13 residues. CDR3 sequence: CASSLTGFSPLHF. The CDR3 DNA reads TGTGCCAGCAGCCTGACAGGGTTTTCACCCCTCCACTTT.

This clonotype was found once. The rearrangement links TRBV12-3 or TRBV12-4 to TRBJ2-1; D uncertain. V lost 4 bases and J lost 2, with 12 bases in between. The CDR3 has 15 residues. In DNA, the CDR3 is TGTGCCAGCAGTTCTAAAGAAGGAACCTACAATGAGCAGTTCTTC. Translation: CASSSKEGTYNEQFF.

This clonotype came up many times. This chain links TRBV11-2 with TRBJ2-2; D remains ambiguous. CDR1 and CDR2 (germline): SGHAT, FQNNGV. Trimming removed 2 bases from V and 2 bases from J, with 9 bases in between. This CDR3 is 15 amino acids long. The CDR3 loop is CASSLRTRNTGELFF. CDR3 DNA sequence: TGTGCCAGCAGCTTACGCACCAGAAACACCGGGGAGCTGTTTTTT.

This chain connects TRBV6-2 or TRBV6-3 to TRBJ2-5, with a possible D match to TRBD1 (8 bases). The germline V and J ends were trimmed by 7 bases and 1 base, with 13 bases remaining between them. The CDR3 runs to 14 residues. Germline lookup yields CDR1 MNHEY and CDR2 SVGEGT. This chain's CDR3 is CASNNRGGQETQYF. CDR3 in DNA: TGTGCCAGCAACAACAGGGGGGGCCAAGAGACCCAGTACTTC.

The CDR3 sequence is CASSGGARWKNNEQFF. CDR3 bases: TGCGCCAGCAGTGGGGGGGCCAGGTGGAAAAATAATGAGCAGTTCTTC. This chain joins TRBV10-2 and TRBJ2-1; the D gene could be TRBD1 or TRBD2 (6 bases each). Trimming pared 4 bases from V and 7 bases from J, leaving 20 bases between. The CDR3 has 16 amino acids. Germline-derived CDR1 and CDR2 are WSHSY and SAAADI.

This chain connects TRBV7-6 to TRBJ1-1; 7 nucleotides match TRBD1. Germline CDR1 and CDR2: SGHVS and FNYEAQ. The length of the CDR3 is 15 residues. Trimming took 3 bases from V and 3 from J; bases not matched to a gene: 7. CDR3 sequence (DNA): TGTGCCAGCAGCTTTCCGACAGGGAGGCACACTGAAGCTTTCTTT. Protein product: CASSFPTGRHTEAFF.

This clonotype was seen a handful of times. This chain joins TRBV7-8 and TRBJ2-1; D is possibly TRBD1 (8 bases). Trimming pared 5 bases from V and 7 bases from J, leaving 21 bases between. Germline V lookup: CDR1 SGHVS, CDR2 FQNEAQ. The CDR3 has 16 amino acids. The CDR3 nucleotides read TGTGCCAGCAGCAGGCCAGGGGGCGGGGGATCGAATGAGCAGTTCTTC. Its translation is CASSRPGGGGSNEQFF.

The chain joins TRBV5-6 to TRBJ1-2; D is ambiguous. CDR1 SGHDT and CDR2 YYEEEE come from the germline V gene. Deletions cut 5 bases from V and 8 bases from J, with 13 bases between. The CDR3 runs to 12 residues. CDR3 sequence reads: CASRSLAWGYTF. As DNA, the CDR3 is TGTGCCAGCAGGTCGTTGGCGTGGGGCTACACCTTC.

The chain combines TRBV29-1 with TRBJ2-1; TRBD2 matches at 9 bases. Germline CDR1 SQVTM, CDR2 ANQGSEA. Trimming removed 6 bases from V and 13 bases from J; junction bases left unmatched: 4. This CDR3 has 10 amino acids. The CDR3 reads CSVRLAVQFF. CDR3 bases: TGCAGCGTGCGACTAGCGGTCCAGTTCTTC.

In nucleotides, the CDR3 is TGTGCCACCAGCAGCCGCGGGGGGGCCGATGAGCAGTTCTTC. Its protein product is CATSSRGGADEQFF. The chain links TRBV15 to TRBJ2-1; 9 bases are shared with TRBD2. The germline gives CDR1 LNHNV, CDR2 YYDKDF (reference sequence). Trimming took 3 bases from V and 8 from J; bases not matched to a gene: 5. The CDR3 extends over 14 amino acids.

This clonotype was detected a few times. V gene TRBV7-2 combines with J gene TRBJ2-3, with a weak D call TRBD1 (5 bases). CDR1 and CDR2 from the germline V gene are SGHTA and FQGNSA. The CDR3 is 15 amino acids. Trimming pared 0 bases from V and 0 bases from J, leaving 7 bases between. CDR3 protein: CASSLADSSTDTQYF. The CDR3 bases are TGTGCCAGCAGCTTAGCCGACAGTAGCACAGATACGCAGTATTTT.

The gene calls are TRBV5-1 and TRBJ2-5; D possibly corresponds to TRBD2 (6 bases). V shed 4 bases and J shed 1 base, with 11 bases lying between them. The CDR3 is 14 residues long. The germline V gene encodes CDR1 SGHRS and CDR2 YFSETQ. In DNA, the CDR3 is TGCGCCAGCAGCCGCGGGGAGCTCCAAGAGACCCAGTACTTC. Its protein is CASSRGELQETQYF.

V is TRBV7-2 and J is TRBJ2-2, with 8 bases matching TRBD1. Germline trimming cut 6 bases from V and 1 base from J; bases unmatched to any gene: 7. The length of the CDR3 is 16 residues. Germline-derived CDR1 and CDR2 are SGHTA and FQGNSA. CDR3 nucleotide sequence: TGTGCCAGCAGAAAAGACAGGGGCGGGAACACCGGGGAGCTGTTTTTT. It yields the protein CASRKDRGGNTGELFF.

The chain is built from TRBV7-9 and TRBJ2-2, with D possibly TRBD2 on 6 matching bases. Germline V gene lookup returns CDR1 SEHNR and CDR2 FQNEAQ (reference sequence). This CDR3 spans 14 amino acids. The V end was cut by 5 bases, the J end by 7 bases, with 14 bases between. The CDR3 DNA is TGTGCCAGCAGCAAGACTAGTTCGAACGGGGAGCTGTTTTTT. This encodes CASSKTSSNGELFF.

The chain uses TRBV5-1 and TRBJ2-3; D may be TRBD1 or TRBD2 (7 bases each). Germline assignment: CDR1 SGHRS and CDR2 YFSETQ. Trimming took off 4 bases at V and 7 bases at J, with 25 bases between the two ends. The CDR3 sequence is 17 residues long. The CDR3 here is CASSDTGAGVRTNTQYF. The CDR3 bases are TGCGCCAGCAGCGACACAGGGGCGGGAGTTCGGACAAATACGCAGTATTTT.

The rearrangement links TRBV18 to TRBJ2-7; D is possibly TRBD1 (5 bases). V lost 1 base and J lost 5, with 9 bases in between. The CDR3 spans 13 residues. CDR1 is KGHSH, CDR2 LQKENI, per germline. CDR3 protein: CASSPHKGHEQYF. The CDR3 bases are TGTGCCAGCTCACCACATAAGGGGCACGAGCAGTACTTC.

The rearrangement joins TRBV11-2 to TRBJ2-1; perhaps TRBD2 as D (5 bases). The V and J ends lost 0 bases and 10 bases respectively, with 10 bases between them. Germline CDR1 and CDR2: SGHAT and FQNNGV. The CDR3 loop spans 13 amino acids. The CDR3 loop is CASSLDTLAEQFF. CDR3 bases: TGTGCCAGCAGCTTAGACACCTTAGCGGAGCAGTTCTTC.

The chain links TRBV10-1 to TRBJ2-3; TRBD2 is a possible D gene (6 bases). This CDR3 comprises 14 residues. Trimming took 3 bases from V and 2 from J, leaving 9 bases between them. CDR1 is WNHNN, CDR2 SYGVQD, per germline (reference sequence). CDR3 sequence reads: CASSELAPTDTQYF. CDR3 DNA sequence: TGCGCCAGCAGTGAACTAGCCCCCACAGATACGCAGTATTTT.

The chain has TRBV3-1 and TRBJ1-2; D uncertain. The ends were cut back, 1 base at V and 0 bases at J, with 9 bases in the middle. CDR3 size: 15 residues. The germline CDR1 and CDR2 sequences are LGHDT and YNNKEL (reference sequence). CDR3 residues: CASSQVRTSNYGYTF. CDR3 sequence (DNA): TGTGCCAGCAGCCAAGTCAGGACGTCTAACTATGGCTACACCTTC.